The 8 T cell receptor beta chains below come from one sample, sequenced in a study of graft-versus-host responses after intestinal transplantation. The data were produced by immunoSEQ multiplex PCR, yet TCRdb's version contains in-frame clones alone and is incomplete. The sample has approximately 18,000 clones, around 95% seen once. The material sequenced was PBMCs, taken 23 days after intestinal transplant. These receptor sequences come from a human patient who received an intestinal transplant, so some T cells may come from the graft donor.

This sequence joins TRBV25-1 and TRBJ2-1; D unresolved. Germline V CDR1 and CDR2: MGHDK, SYGVNS. With 2 bases removed from V and 4 bases from J, the gap between germline ends came to 3 bases. CDR3 length equals 12 residues. The CDR3 region is CASSESYNEQFF. The CDR3 DNA reads as TGTGCCAGCAGTGAAAGTTACAATGAGCAGTTCTTC. The full variable domain, completed using reference TRBV25-1 and TRBJ2-1, is EADIYQTPRYLVIGTGKKITLECSQTMGHDKMYWYQQDPGMELHLIHYSYGVNSTEKGDLSSESTVSRIRTEHFPLTLESARPSHTSQYLCASSESYNEQFFGPGTRLTVL.

The sample holds a few counts of this clone. In DNA, the CDR3 is TGTGCCAGCAGTGAACTAGTCCTTCATGAGCAGTTCTTC. Translated: CASSELVLHEQFF. V is TRBV2 and J is TRBJ2-1, with no clear D. V lost 2 bases, J lost 8 bases, and 10 bases lay in between. CDR1 and CDR2 from the germline V gene are SNHLY and FYNNEI. The CDR3 is 13 amino acids.

The sample holds one count of this clone. The chain couples TRBV7-6 to TRBJ2-7; 9 bases fit TRBD1. The V segment lost 5 bases and the J segment 2 bases; nucleotides outside the gene matches: 4. The CDR3 runs to 14 residues. Germline CDR1 reads SGHVS; CDR2 reads FNYEAQ. The CDR3 spells CASSQTGGPYEQYF. CDR3 sequence (DNA): TGTGCCAGCAGCCAAACAGGGGGCCCCTACGAGCAGTACTTC.

This CDR3 reads CASSLGTYNEQFF. The CDR3 DNA reads as TGTGCCAGCAGCTTAGGGACTTACAATGAGCAGTTCTTC. This chain links TRBV13 with TRBJ2-1; D is unclear. The CDR3 is 13 residues long. V was cut by 0 bases and J by 4 bases, with 4 bases left in between. CDR1 PRHDT and CDR2 FYEKMQ come from the germline V gene (reference sequence).

The chain carries TRBV19 and TRBJ2-2, with D unclear. The CDR3 extends over 14 amino acids. V was shortened by 1 base and J by 4 bases, with 7 bases between the two germline ends. Germline assignment: CDR1 LNHDA and CDR2 SQIVND (reference sequence). The CDR3 bases are TGTGCCAGTAGTATAGGGCCGACCACCGGGGAGCTGTTTTTT. Translated, it gives CASSIGPTTGELFF.

The chain has TRBV29-1 and TRBJ2-1; 10 nucleotides agree with TRBD2. Trimming took 7 bases from V and 7 from J; bases not matched to a gene: 31. The CDR3 spans 21 residues. Germline CDR1 reads SQVTM; CDR2 reads ANQGSEA. CDR3 sequence: CSASLTALAGDVGGWANEQFF. CDR3 bases: TGCAGCGCCAGCCTAACGGCCCTAGCGGGAGATGTGGGGGGATGGGCGAATGAGCAGTTCTTC.

The chain is built from TRBV7-8 and TRBJ2-1; D call uncertain. Germline loops: CDR1 SGHVS, CDR2 FQNEAQ. The length of the CDR3 is 12 residues. Trimming pared 0 bases from V and 8 bases from J, leaving 5 bases between. CDR3 DNA: TGTGCCAGCAGCTTAGCCCACGATGAGCAGTTCTTC. It yields the protein CASSLAHDEQFF.

The rearrangement uses TRBV29-1 and TRBJ2-5; 7 bases are shared with TRBD1. J gave up 5 bases and V 0 bases, and 6 bases lay outside the gene matches. The CDR3 runs 14 residues. In germline, CDR1 is SQVTM, CDR2 ANQGSEA. CDR3 in DNA: TGCAGCGTTGAAGATGAGACAGGGCGGGAGACCCAGTACTTC. This codes for CSVEDETGRETQYF.